Listed here are 21 T cell receptor beta chains from one sample, sequenced in a study of EBV T-cell therapy then PD-1 blockade in nasopharyngeal carcinoma. Stated treatment: AdE1-LMPpoly-expanded autologous EBV-specific T-cell therapy followed by anti-PD-1 nivolumab. TCRdb's table, derived via immunoSEQ multiplex PCR, lists solely in-frame clones and lacks some. The sample yields 15,000 or so clones, roughly 84% seen once. These TCRs are of unknown antigen specificity. The sequenced sample was CD8+ T cells from blood, obtained at day 0 from a patient whose treatment included autologous EBV-specific T cells and nivolumab. The receptor set was obtained from a man aged 40-49 years with nasopharyngeal carcinoma.

V is TRBV9 and J is TRBJ2-5; the match to TRBD1 covers 8 bases. V trimming: 3 bases; J trimming: 1 base; junction bases outside the gene matches: 2. This CDR3 comprises 14 residues. Germline assignment: CDR1 SGDLS and CDR2 YYNGEE. CDR3 coding DNA: TGTGCCAGCAGCGACACAGGGGGCCAAGAGACCCAGTACTTC. Protein sequence: CASSDTGGQETQYF. Variable domain in full (rest from reference TRBV9 and TRBJ2-5): DSGVTQTPKHLITATGQRVTLRCSPRSGDLSVYWYQQSLDQGLQFLIQYYNGEERAKGNILERFSAQQFPDLHSELNLSSLELGDSALYFCASSDTGGQETQYFGPGTRLLVL.

The chain recombines TRBV2 with TRBJ2-7; D possibly corresponds to TRBD1 (6 bases). The V end lost 2 bases, the J end lost 1 base, and 9 bases lay between the germline ends. Germline CDR1 is SNHLY and CDR2 is FYNNEI. The CDR3 runs 14 residues. The CDR3 DNA reads as TGTGCCAGCAGTGAAAGGACAGCGTCCTACGAGCAGTACTTC. Encoded protein: CASSERTASYEQYF.

The gene calls are TRBV2 and TRBJ2-3, with D perhaps given as TRBD1 or TRBD2 (5 bases each). CDR3 size: 14 residues. CDR1 and CDR2 (germline): SNHLY, FYNNEI. The V gene lost 6 bases and the J gene lost 0 bases, with 10 bases spanning the gap. CDR3 in DNA: TGTGCCAGCAGCGCCGGGGCGAGCACAGATACGCAGTATTTT. Protein product: CASSAGASTDTQYF.

The V gene is TRBV5-6, the J gene TRBJ1-5; D unresolved. This CDR3 has 15 residues. Germline CDR1 reads SGHDT; CDR2 reads YYEEEE. Trimming removed 5 bases at V and 6 bases at J, with 18 bases between. The DNA for the CDR3 is TGTGCCAGCAGTTGCCCCCGGACGGACTGTCAGCCCCAGCATTTT. It is translated as CASSCPRTDCQPQHF.

This chain uses TRBV4-3 with TRBJ2-6; D perhaps matches TRBD2 (5 bases). The CDR3 length is 16 residues. V lost 3 bases and J 0 bases, leaving 9 bases between the germline ends. Germline CDR1 and CDR2: LGHNA and YSLEER. CDR3 nucleotides: TGCGCCAGCAGCCATCGGGCGGGCTCTGGGGCCAACGTCCTGACTTTC. It is translated as CASSHRAGSGANVLTF.

In this sample, this clone turned up once. The rearrangement links TRBV7-6 to TRBJ2-2; 9 bases match TRBD2. The V and J ends lost 3 bases and 6 bases, in that order; junction bases with no gene match: 11. The CDR3 spans 17 residues. The germline V gene encodes CDR1 SGHVS and CDR2 FNYEAQ. For the CDR3, the DNA is TGTGCCAGCAGCTTCACTTTAGCGGGGGTGGAATCCGGGGAGCTGTTTTTT. This encodes CASSFTLAGVESGELFF.

The chain joins TRBV19 to TRBJ2-3; D perhaps matches TRBD2 (6 bases). In germline, CDR1 is LNHDA, CDR2 SQIVND (reference sequence). V was shortened by 5 bases and J by 3 bases, with 15 bases between the two germline ends. CDR3 length: 15 amino acids. CDR3 DNA: TGTGCCAGTAGTCCGAGAATGGCGGGGACAGATACGCAGTATTTT. Translating gives CASSPRMAGTDTQYF.

The chain is built from TRBV7-2 and TRBJ1-5; 8 bases are shared with TRBD1. Germline CDR1 and CDR2: SGHTA and FQGNSA. Trimming cost V 0 bases and J 4 bases; bases outside gene matches: 8. The CDR3 totals 17 residues. CDR3 DNA sequence: TGTGCCAGCAGCTTAGCGTCAGGGGGCCGAGGGAATCAGCCCCAGCATTTT. Protein product: CASSLASGGRGNQPQHF.

The chain carries TRBV7-9 and TRBJ1-2, with D uncertain. From germline, CDR1 is SEHNR and CDR2 FQNEAQ (reference sequence). The CDR3 contains 14 residues. Between the trimmed V and J ends, which lost 4 bases and 4 bases, there was a span of 13 bases. The CDR3 here is CASSYPGEFYGYTF. CDR3 sequence (DNA): TGTGCCAGCAGCTACCCTGGCGAGTTCTATGGCTACACCTTC.

The genes are TRBV5-1 and TRBJ1-6; 9 bases are a match to TRBD1. CDR3 length: 14 residues. From germline, CDR1 is SGHRS and CDR2 YFSETQ. V trimming: 3 bases; J trimming: 6 bases; junction bases outside the gene matches: 1. The CDR3 bases are TGCGCCAGCAGCTACAGGGGGCTTAATTCACCCCTCCACTTT. Protein: CASSYRGLNSPLHF.

This clone was seen more than once but under ten times. The chain joins TRBV4-3 to TRBJ2-1; no clear D. With 3 bases removed from V and 6 bases from J, the gap between germline ends came to 9 bases. CDR3 length: 13 residues. Germline CDR1 is LGHNA and CDR2 is YSLEER. For the CDR3, the DNA is TGCGCCAGCAGCCAGTTCTTTGGCAATGAGCAGTTCTTC. Its translation is CASSQFFGNEQFF.

CDR3 coding DNA: TGTGCCAGCAGCCCCCACACCGGGGAGCTGTTTTTT. It translates to CASSPHTGELFF. The chain has TRBV11-3 and TRBJ2-2; D is uncertain. The CDR3 is 12 amino acids. Trimming took off 5 bases at V and 3 bases at J, with 4 bases between the two ends. CDR1 is SGHNT, CDR2 YENEEA, per germline. Looking up the rest from reference TRBV11-3 and TRBJ2-2 gives the full variable domain: EAGVVQSPRYKIIEKKQPVAFWCNPISGHNTLYWYLQNLGQGPELLIRYENEEAVDDSQLPKDRFSAERLKGVDSTLKIQPAELGDSAVYLCASSPHTGELFFGEGSRLTVL.

The V call is TRBV7-8, the J call TRBJ2-2; TRBD1 agrees at 7 bases. The germline gives CDR1 SGHVS, CDR2 FQNEAQ. With 1 base clipped from V and 4 bases from J, the junction kept 9 bases outside the gene matches. CDR3 length: 17 amino acids. The CDR3 nucleotides are TGTGCCAGCAGCTTAGGGGGGACAGCGCGAGGCACCGGGGAGCTGTTTTTT. Protein product: CASSLGGTARGTGELFF. The entire variable domain, with the rest obtained from reference TRBV7-8 and TRBJ2-2, is as follows: GAGVSQSPRYKVAKRGQDVALRCDPISGHVSLFWYQQALGQGPEFLTYFQNEAQLDKSGLPSDRFFAERPEGSVSTLKIQRTQQEDSAVYLCASSLGGTARGTGELFFGEGSRLTVL.

A few counts support this clone. The rearrangement joins TRBV6-4 to TRBJ2-1; D gene ambiguous. Germline V CDR1 and CDR2: MRHNA, SNTAGT. Trimming removed 3 bases from V and 2 bases from J, with 5 bases in between. The CDR3 length is 13 residues. CDR3 amino acids: CASSDGAYNEQFF. Written as DNA, the CDR3 is TGTGCCAGCAGTGATGGGGCCTACAATGAGCAGTTCTTC.

V and J are TRBV15 and TRBJ2-7; D is ambiguous. CDR3 size: 14 residues. Trimming took off 0 bases at V and 5 bases at J, with 11 bases between the two ends. Germline V lookup: CDR1 LNHNV, CDR2 YYDKDF (reference sequence). The CDR3, as DNA: TGTGCCACCAGCAGAGAGTCCTCCCCTCACGAGCAGTACTTC. It translates to CATSRESSPHEQYF. Full variable domain (rest looked up from reference TRBV15 and TRBJ2-7): DAMVIQNPRYQVTQFGKPVTLSCSQTLNHNVMYWYQQKSSQAPKLLFHYYDKDFNNEADTPDNFQSRRPNTSFCFLDIRSPGLGDTAMYLCATSRESSPHEQYFGPGTRLTVT.

The chain combines TRBV7-9 with TRBJ1-1; no definite D call. Per the germline V gene, CDR1 is SEHNR and CDR2 is FQNEAQ (reference sequence). The V gene lost 1 base and the J gene lost 9 bases, with 9 bases spanning the gap. The CDR3 is 12 amino acids. This chain's CDR3 is CASSLEPGQAFF. CDR3 in DNA: TGTGCCAGCAGCTTAGAGCCCGGGCAAGCTTTCTTT.

This clone showed up just a few times. The rearrangement uses TRBV27 and TRBJ2-1, with D hard to call. The CDR3 is made up of 12 amino acids. Looked up from germline, CDR1 is MNHEY and CDR2 is SMNVEV (reference sequence). The germline V and J ends were trimmed by 3 bases and 9 bases, with 9 bases remaining between them. The CDR3 loop is CASSLGMTEQFF. The CDR3 coding sequence is TGTGCCAGCAGTTTGGGGATGACTGAGCAGTTCTTC.

The V call is TRBV7-9, the J call TRBJ2-7, with D possibly TRBD2 on 5 matching bases. The CDR3 is made up of 15 amino acids. Trimming stripped 6 bases from V and 2 bases from J, with 17 bases between. From germline, CDR1 is SEHNR and CDR2 FQNEAQ (reference sequence). Here the CDR3 DNA reads TGTGCCAGCAGTCAGACCGGGCCAGCGGCCTACGAGCAGTACTTC. Protein sequence: CASSQTGPAAYEQYF.

V and J are TRBV12-3 or TRBV12-4 and TRBJ2-3; D uncertain. Trimming cost V 4 bases and J 5 bases, with 10 bases left between them. This CDR3 has 13 residues. The CDR3 region has the DNA TGTGCCAGCAGTTCCTATTCGGGAGATACGCAGTATTTT. Translating gives CASSSYSGDTQYF.

The gene calls are TRBV9 and TRBJ2-7; a weak D match, TRBD2 (6 bases). Germline lookup yields CDR1 SGDLS and CDR2 YYNGEE. The V end was cut by 4 bases, the J end by 3 bases, with 14 bases between. The CDR3 has 14 amino acids. CDR3: CASSPGDLGYEQYF. Here the CDR3 DNA reads TGTGCCAGCAGCCCGGGAGATTTGGGCTACGAGCAGTACTTC.

The chain has TRBV29-1 and TRBJ2-1, with D tentatively TRBD2 (5 bases). The CDR3 loop spans 13 amino acids. Germline V lookup: CDR1 SQVTM, CDR2 ANQGSEA. V was cut by 0 bases and J by 9 bases, with 12 bases left in between. The CDR3 spells CSVEDVAGGEQFF. The CDR3 DNA follows: TGCAGCGTTGAAGATGTGGCGGGCGGTGAGCAGTTCTTC.